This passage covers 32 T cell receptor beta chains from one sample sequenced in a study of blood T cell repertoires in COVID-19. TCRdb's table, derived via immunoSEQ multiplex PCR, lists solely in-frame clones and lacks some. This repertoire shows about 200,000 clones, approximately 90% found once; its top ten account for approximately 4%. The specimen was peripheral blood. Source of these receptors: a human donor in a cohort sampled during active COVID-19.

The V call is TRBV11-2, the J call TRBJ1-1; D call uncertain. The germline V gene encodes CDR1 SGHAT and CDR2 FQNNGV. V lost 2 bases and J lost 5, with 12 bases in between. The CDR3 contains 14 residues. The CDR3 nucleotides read TGTGCCAGCAGCTTAAGTTTGGCAGAAACTGAAGCTTTCTTT. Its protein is CASSLSLAETEAFF.

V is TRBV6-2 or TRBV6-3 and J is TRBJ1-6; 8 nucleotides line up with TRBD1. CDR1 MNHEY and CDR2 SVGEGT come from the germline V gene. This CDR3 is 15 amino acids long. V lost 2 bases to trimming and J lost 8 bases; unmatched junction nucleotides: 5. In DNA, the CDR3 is TGTGCCAGCAGTTACGTGCAGGGGGCAGATTCACCCCTCCACTTT. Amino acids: CASSYVQGADSPLHF.

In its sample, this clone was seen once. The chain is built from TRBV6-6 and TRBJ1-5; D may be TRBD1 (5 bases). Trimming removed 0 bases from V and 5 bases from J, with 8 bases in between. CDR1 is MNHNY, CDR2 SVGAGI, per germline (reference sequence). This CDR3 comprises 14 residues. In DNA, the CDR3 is TGTGCCAGCAGTTACTCCCGGGACTATCAGCCCCAGCATTTT. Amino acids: CASSYSRDYQPQHF.

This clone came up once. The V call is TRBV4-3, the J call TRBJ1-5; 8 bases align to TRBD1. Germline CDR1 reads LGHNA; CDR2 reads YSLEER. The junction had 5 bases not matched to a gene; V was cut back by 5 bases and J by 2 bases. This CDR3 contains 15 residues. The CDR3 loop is CASSTTGDRNQPQHF. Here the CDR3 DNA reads TGCGCCAGCAGCACGACAGGGGATCGCAATCAGCCCCAGCATTTT.

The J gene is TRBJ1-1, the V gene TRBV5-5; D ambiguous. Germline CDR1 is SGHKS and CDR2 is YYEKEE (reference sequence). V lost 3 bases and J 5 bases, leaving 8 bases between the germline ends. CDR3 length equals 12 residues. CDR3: CASSSEGTEAFF. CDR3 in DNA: TGTGCCAGCAGCTCGGAGGGTACTGAAGCTTTCTTT.

The CDR3 loop reads CASSHAPSGSAETQYF. In nucleotides, the CDR3 is TGTGCCAGCAGCCATGCCCCTAGCGGGAGCGCAGAGACCCAGTACTTC. The chain couples TRBV3-1 (or the pseudogene TRBV3-2) to TRBJ2-5, with 10 positions matching TRBD2. CDR3 length equals 16 residues. From germline, CDR1 is LGHDT and CDR2 YNNKEL (reference sequence). Trimming removed 3 bases from V and 4 bases from J; junction bases left unmatched: 8.

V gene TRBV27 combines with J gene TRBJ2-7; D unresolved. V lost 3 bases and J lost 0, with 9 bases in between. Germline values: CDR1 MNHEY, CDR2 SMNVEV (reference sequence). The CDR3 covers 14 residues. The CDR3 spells CASSLAVNSYEQYF. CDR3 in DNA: TGTGCCAGCAGTTTGGCAGTAAACTCCTACGAGCAGTACTTC.

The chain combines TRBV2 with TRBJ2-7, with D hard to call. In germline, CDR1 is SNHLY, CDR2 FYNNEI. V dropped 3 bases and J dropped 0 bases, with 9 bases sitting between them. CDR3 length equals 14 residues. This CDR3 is CASSESLSSYEQYF. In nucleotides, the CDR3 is TGTGCCAGCAGTGAGTCTCTATCCTCCTACGAGCAGTACTTC.

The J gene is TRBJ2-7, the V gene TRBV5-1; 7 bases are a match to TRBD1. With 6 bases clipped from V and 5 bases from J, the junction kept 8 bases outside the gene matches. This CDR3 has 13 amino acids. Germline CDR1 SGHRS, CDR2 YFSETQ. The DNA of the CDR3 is TGCGCCAGCACCGCAGGGGGAACAGACGAGCAGTACTTC. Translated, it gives CASTAGGTDEQYF.

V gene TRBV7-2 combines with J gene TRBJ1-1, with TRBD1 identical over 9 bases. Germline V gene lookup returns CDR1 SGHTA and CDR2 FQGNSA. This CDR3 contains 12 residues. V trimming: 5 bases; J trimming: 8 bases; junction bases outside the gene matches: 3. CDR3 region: CASSVGTGEAFF. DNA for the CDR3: TGTGCCAGCAGCGTTGGGACAGGGGAAGCTTTCTTT.

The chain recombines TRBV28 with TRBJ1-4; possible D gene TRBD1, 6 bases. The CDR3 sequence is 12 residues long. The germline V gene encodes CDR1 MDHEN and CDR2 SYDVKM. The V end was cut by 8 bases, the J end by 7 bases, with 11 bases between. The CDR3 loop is CASGGGFEKLFF. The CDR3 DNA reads TGTGCCAGCGGGGGGGGCTTTGAAAAACTGTTTTTT.

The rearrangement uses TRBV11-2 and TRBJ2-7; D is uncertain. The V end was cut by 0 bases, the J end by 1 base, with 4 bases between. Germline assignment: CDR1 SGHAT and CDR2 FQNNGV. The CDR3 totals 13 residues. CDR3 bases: TGTGCCAGCAGCTTAGAGAGGTCCTACGAGCAGTACTTC. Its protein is CASSLERSYEQYF. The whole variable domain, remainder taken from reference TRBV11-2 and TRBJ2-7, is EAGVAQSPRYKIIEKRQSVAFWCNPISGHATLYWYQQILGQGPKLLIQFQNNGVVDDSQLPKDRFSAERLKGVDSTLKIQPAKLEDSAVYLCASSLERSYEQYFGPGTRLTVT.

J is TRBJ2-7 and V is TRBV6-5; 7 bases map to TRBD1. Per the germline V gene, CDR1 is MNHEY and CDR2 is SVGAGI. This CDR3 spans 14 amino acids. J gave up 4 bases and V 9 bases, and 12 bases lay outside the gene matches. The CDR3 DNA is TGTGCCAGTTGGACCGGACAGGTCTCGTACGAGCAGTACTTC. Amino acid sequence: CASWTGQVSYEQYF.

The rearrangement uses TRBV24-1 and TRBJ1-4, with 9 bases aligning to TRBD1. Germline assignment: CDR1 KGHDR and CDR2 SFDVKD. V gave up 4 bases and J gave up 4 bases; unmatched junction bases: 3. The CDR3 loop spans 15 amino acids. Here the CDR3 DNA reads TGTGCCACCAGTGAACCGGGACAGGGTAATGAAAAACTGTTTTTT. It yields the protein CATSEPGQGNEKLFF.

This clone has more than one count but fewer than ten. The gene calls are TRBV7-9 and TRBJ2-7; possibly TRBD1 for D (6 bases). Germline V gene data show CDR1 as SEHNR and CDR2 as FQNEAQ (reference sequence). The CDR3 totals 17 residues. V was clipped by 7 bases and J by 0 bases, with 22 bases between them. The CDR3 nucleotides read TGTGCCAGCATCGACAAGGTGGGACACCCAAGCTCCTACGAGCAGTACTTC. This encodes CASIDKVGHPSSYEQYF.

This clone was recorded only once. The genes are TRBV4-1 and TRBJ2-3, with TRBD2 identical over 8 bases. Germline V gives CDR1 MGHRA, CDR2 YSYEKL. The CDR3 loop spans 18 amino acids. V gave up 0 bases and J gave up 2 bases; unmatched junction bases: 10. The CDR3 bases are TGCGCCAGCAGCCAAGATATTTTAGCGGGAAGCCTCACAGATACGCAGTATTTT. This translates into CASSQDILAGSLTDTQYF.

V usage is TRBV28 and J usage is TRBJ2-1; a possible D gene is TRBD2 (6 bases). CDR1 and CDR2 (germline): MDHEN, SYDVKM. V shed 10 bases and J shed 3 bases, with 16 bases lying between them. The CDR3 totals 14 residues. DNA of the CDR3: TGTGCCACCTCCTTTCCGGGACTCTACAATGAGCAGTTCTTC. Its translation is CATSFPGLYNEQFF.

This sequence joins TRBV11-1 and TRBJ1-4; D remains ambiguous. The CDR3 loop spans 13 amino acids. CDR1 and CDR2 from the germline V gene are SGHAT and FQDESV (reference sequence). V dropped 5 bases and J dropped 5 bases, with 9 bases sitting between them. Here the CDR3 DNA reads TGTGCCAGCAGCCTCGACACAAATGAAAAACTGTTTTTT. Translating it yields CASSLDTNEKLFF.

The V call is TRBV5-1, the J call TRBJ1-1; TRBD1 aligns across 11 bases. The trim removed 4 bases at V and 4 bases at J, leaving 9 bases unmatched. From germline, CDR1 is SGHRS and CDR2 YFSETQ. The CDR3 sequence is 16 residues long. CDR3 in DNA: TGCGCCAGCAGCCAAGGACAGGGGGCAGGAGGCACTGAAGCTTTCTTT. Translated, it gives CASSQGQGAGGTEAFF. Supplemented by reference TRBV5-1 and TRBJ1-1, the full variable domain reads KAGVTQTPRYLIKTRGQQVTLSCSPISGHRSVSWYQQTPGQGLQFLFEYFSETQRNKGNFPGRFSGRQFSNSRSEMNVSTLELGDSALYLCASSQGQGAGGTEAFFGQGTRLTVV.

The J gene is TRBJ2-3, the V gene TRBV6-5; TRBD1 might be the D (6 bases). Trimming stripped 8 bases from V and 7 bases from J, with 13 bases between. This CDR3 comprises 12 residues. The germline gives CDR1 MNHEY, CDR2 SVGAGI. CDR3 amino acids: CASFAGQNTQYF. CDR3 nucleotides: TGTGCCAGCTTCGCCGGACAGAATACGCAGTATTTT.

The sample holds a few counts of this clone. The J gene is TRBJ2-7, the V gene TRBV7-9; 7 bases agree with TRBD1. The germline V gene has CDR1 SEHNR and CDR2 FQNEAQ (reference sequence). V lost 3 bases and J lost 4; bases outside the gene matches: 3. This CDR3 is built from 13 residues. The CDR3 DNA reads TGTGCCAGCAGCTTCGGACAGGATTACGAGCAGTACTTC. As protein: CASSFGQDYEQYF.

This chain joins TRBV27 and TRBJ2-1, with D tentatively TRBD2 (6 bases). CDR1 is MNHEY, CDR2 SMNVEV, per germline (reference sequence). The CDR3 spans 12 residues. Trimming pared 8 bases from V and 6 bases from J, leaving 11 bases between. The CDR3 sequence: CASGTLGNEQFF. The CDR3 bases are TGTGCCAGCGGGACTTTGGGCAATGAGCAGTTCTTC.

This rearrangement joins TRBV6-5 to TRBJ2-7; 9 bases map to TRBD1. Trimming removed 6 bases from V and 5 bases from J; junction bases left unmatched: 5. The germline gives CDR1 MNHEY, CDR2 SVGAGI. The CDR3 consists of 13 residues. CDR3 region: CASRGTGSHEQYF. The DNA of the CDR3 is TGTGCCAGCAGGGGGACAGGGTCCCACGAGCAGTACTTC.

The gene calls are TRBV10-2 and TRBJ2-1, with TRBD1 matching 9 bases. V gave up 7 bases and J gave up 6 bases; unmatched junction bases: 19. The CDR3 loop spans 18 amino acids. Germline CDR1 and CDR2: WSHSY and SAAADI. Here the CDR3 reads CASTERDRVKDRGNEQFF. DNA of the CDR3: TGCGCCAGCACCGAGAGGGACAGGGTGAAGGACCGAGGCAATGAGCAGTTCTTC.

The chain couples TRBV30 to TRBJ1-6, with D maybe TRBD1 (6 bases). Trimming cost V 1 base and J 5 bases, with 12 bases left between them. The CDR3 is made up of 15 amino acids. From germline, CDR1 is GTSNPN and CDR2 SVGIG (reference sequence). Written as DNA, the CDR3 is TGTGCCTGGAGTGGAAAGACAGGAAATAATTCACCCCTCCACTTT. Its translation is CAWSGKTGNNSPLHF.

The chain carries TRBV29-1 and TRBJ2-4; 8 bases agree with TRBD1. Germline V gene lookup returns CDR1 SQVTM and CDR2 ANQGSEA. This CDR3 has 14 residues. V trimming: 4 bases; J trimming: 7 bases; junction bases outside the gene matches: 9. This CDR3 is CSVALGQAANIQYF. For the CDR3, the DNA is TGCAGCGTTGCTTTGGGACAGGCGGCGAACATTCAGTACTTC.

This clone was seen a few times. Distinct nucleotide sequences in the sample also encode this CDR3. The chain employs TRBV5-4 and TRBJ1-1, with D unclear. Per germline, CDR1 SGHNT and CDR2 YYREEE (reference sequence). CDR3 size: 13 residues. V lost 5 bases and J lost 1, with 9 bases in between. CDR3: CASSWGGNTEAFF. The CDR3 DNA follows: TGTGCCAGCAGTTGGGGAGGGAACACTGAAGCTTTCTTT.

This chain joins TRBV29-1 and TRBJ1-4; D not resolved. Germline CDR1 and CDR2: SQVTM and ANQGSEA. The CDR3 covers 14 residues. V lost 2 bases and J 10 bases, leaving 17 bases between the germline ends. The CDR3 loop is CSVETGRAKGKLFF. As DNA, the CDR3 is TGCAGCGTTGAAACGGGGAGGGCAAAAGGAAAACTGTTTTTT.

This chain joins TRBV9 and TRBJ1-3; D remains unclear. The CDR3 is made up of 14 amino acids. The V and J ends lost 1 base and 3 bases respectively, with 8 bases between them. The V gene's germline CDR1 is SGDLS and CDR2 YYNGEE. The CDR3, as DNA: TGTGCCAGCAGCGTATCGGGGTATGGAAACACCATATATTTT. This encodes CASSVSGYGNTIYF.

The DNA for the CDR3 is TGTGCCAGCAGCCTCCAGGGGGGATACAATGAGCAGTTCTTC. Amino acid sequence: CASSLQGGYNEQFF. V gene TRBV3-1 (or the pseudogene TRBV3-2) combines with J gene TRBJ2-1; tentative D call: TRBD1 (7 bases). Germline lookup yields CDR1 LGHDT and CDR2 YNNKEL (reference sequence). V was shortened by 4 bases and J by 4 bases, with 11 bases between the two germline ends. The CDR3 length is 14 residues.

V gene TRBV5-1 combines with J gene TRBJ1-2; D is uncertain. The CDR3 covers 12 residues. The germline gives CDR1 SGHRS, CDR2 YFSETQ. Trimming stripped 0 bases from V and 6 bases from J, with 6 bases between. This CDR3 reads CASSLVGDGYTF. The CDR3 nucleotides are TGCGCCAGCAGCTTGGTCGGGGATGGCTACACCTTC.

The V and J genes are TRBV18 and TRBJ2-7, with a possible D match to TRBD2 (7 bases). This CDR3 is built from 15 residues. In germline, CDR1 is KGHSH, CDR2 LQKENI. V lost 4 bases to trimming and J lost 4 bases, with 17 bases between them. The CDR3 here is CASSLPGGGTYEQYF. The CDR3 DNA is TGTGCCAGCTCACTCCCCGGCGGGGGCACTTACGAGCAGTACTTC.